This T cell receptor (beta chain) was captured in a study of T cell repertoires and Cas9 in healthy adults. Study in general: SpCas9-reactive CD4 and CD8 T cells were characterized for potency, cytotoxicity and lineage. Study outcomes and limitations: In vitro, SpCas9-reactive Tregs were reported to curb effector T cell proliferation and function.

Regarding this clone: Its target is unknown. The junction shows a germline mismatch at one end, possibly a read error.

Using immunoSEQ multiplex PCR, the repertoire was profiled, and TCRdb retains in-frame clones only, with some absent. The top ten hold approximately 0.8% of the sample, which has around 23,000 clones, under 95% seen once. Germline CDR1 and CDR2: SGHTA and FQGTGA. The CDR3 has 15 amino acids. The sequence came from a human donor in good health. The specimen was CD4+ effector T cells (CD127+, CD25-, CD137-, CD154-) from PBMCs; culture status not recorded. V gene TRBV7-3 combines with J gene TRBJ2-5, with 12 bases identical to TRBD2. The end of the DNA is better explained by TRBJ2-7, so the J call may be wrong. The CDR3 reads CASSVTSGGIYEQYF. CDR3 sequence (DNA): TGTGCCAGCAGCGTAACTAGCGGGGGGATCTACGAGCAGTACTTC.